The source of this T cell receptor beta chain is a study of OX40 agonist ivuxolimab in advanced cancers. Study-wide points: Relative to CD4+ cells, CD8+ T cells on average had more expanded clones. Still undetermined is the antigen specificity of the expanded peripheral T cells.

Peripheral blood came from all dose cohorts at three timepoints. The assay was immunoSEQ multiplex PCR, and TCRdb's table has in-frame clones only and misses some. The sample comprises 80,000 or so clones, 89% of which are singletons, and approximately 2.3% rests with the top ten. As for this clone: Its antigen is currently unknown.

There are 16 residues in the CDR3. Trimming cost V 4 bases and J 7 bases, with 19 bases left between them. CDR1 is LGHNA and CDR2 is YNFKEQ in the germline V gene. The clonotype originates from an adult with an advanced solid tumor such as melanoma, head and neck, liver or kidney cancer. The source material was CD4+ or CD8+ T cells sorted from blood, sampled in a trial of the OX40 agonist ivuxolimab. J is TRBJ1-4 and V is TRBV4-2; D uncertain. Here the CDR3 reads CASSRSLGVEFEKLFF. The CDR3 DNA follows: TGTGCCAGCAGCCGATCACTTGGGGTGGAGTTTGAAAAACTGTTTTTT.